This T cell receptor beta chain derives from a study of blood T cell repertoires in COVID-19. Looking at the study overall: PBMCs, B-cell-depleted T cells, or T cells were the source of the cDNA or gDNA that made up the material.

Under the authors' procedure: Reference gene primer amplification gave nucleated cell count estimates. The assay was immunoSEQ multiplex PCR, and TCRdb's table has in-frame clones only and misses some. The V and J calls and clone size come from that table; D and trimming were worked out from the DNA. The sample contains a few hundred thousand clones, 80% to 90% of which appear only once. The germline V gene has CDR1 SEHNR and CDR2 FQNEAQ (reference sequence). CDR3 size: 15 residues. V lost 1 base to trimming and J lost 4 bases; unmatched junction nucleotides: 4. The receptor was isolated from a woman in her forties with acute COVID-19. V and J are TRBV7-9 and TRBJ2-3, with 8 bases that match TRBD2. Sequencing input: PBMCs or T cells enriched from blood (not recorded which). The CDR3 region has the DNA TGTGCCAGCAGCTTAGACCCGGGACTAGCAGATACGCAGTATTTT. It specifies CASSLDPGLADTQYF.